One TCR beta chain is described in this entry. Its antigen is still unknown. PCR primers comprised 60 Vbeta and 13 Jbeta primers. Profiled with immunoSEQ multiplex PCR; TCRdb holds only in-frame clones, not every one. The sample holds roughly 170,000 clones, roughly 78% seen once. The sample comes from a study of cytomegalovirus exposure and HLA in healthy donors. Across the study: Sequencing of about 179 million T cells in an earlier analysis found under 120 million unique TCR beta sequences. Study results and caveats: Fewer N-insertions (relative to the roughly 610-donor mean) were reportedly seen in an Asian-associated ancestry cluster in a later analysis.

CDR3 length: 12 amino acids. The germline gives CDR1 SEHNR, CDR2 FQNEAQ (reference sequence). Trimming pared 3 bases from V and 2 bases from J, leaving 5 bases between. The specimen was PBMCs. This chain uses TRBV7-9 with TRBJ2-7, with D uncertain. This receptor was taken from a woman in her 50s in good health and CMV-seropositive. The DNA for the CDR3 is TGTGCCAGCAGCTTCTTAACCTACGAGCAGTACTTC. It codes for CASSFLTYEQYF.